This T cell receptor beta chain was sequenced in a study of radiation and T cells in renal cell carcinoma. Study-level information: Nephrectomy followed 15 Gy stereotactic body radiation by 4 weeks. Points from the study as a whole: Without pretreatment biopsies, baseline tumor clonotype presence was undetermined. In blood, top tumor clones expanded by 2 weeks, shrinking by 4.

Sample time point: baseline pretreatment blood. The sample's treatment: 15 Gy SBRT to primary tumor, nephrectomy 4 weeks later. Radiation-treated patients gave blood at baseline, week 2 and week 4. Libraries were prepared by immunoSEQ multiplex PCR; TCRdb keeps only in-frame clonotypes and omits some of them. The data show 130,000 to 150,000 clones, nearly 90% seen once. Concerning this clone: Its matching antigen is unknown.

The CDR3 length is 13 residues. With V trimmed by 5 bases and J by 3 bases, 3 bases remained unmatched. CDR1 is MNHNY, CDR2 SVGAGI, per germline (reference sequence). The specimen was blood, collected from a patient whose treatment included radiotherapy and nephrectomy. The sequence was collected from a woman aged 45-60 years with renal cell carcinoma. This rearrangement joins TRBV6-6 to TRBJ1-2, with 7 bases fitting TRBD1. Here the CDR3 reads CASSRDRDYGYTF. CDR3 sequence (DNA): TGTGCCAGCAGTCGTGACAGGGACTATGGCTACACCTTC.